These 31 T cell receptor beta chains originate from one sample sequenced in a study of T cells in Graves' hyperthyroidism and ophthalmopathy. From RNA transcripts, TCR beta CDR3 regions were amplified. Researchers ran a first-round RT-PCR on the TCR CDR3 using the HTBI primer set. One entry per CDR3 protein, called by TCRdb with MiXCR from the multiplex PCR reads. The table shows hundreds of thousands of distinct CDR3 sequences, with roughly 14% occurring only once. Sequencing used blood. These receptors were obtained from a middle-aged woman with Graves' ophthalmopathy.

This clonotype was counted many times. This chain uses TRBV28 with TRBJ1-5; TRBD1 might be the D (5 bases). Per germline, CDR1 MDHEN and CDR2 SYDVKM. The length of the CDR3 is 17 residues. V was shortened by 7 bases and J by 0 bases, with 19 bases between the two germline ends. As DNA, the CDR3 is TGTGCCAGCAAGATAAACGCCCCGGGGACTAGCAATCAGCCCCAGCATTTT. This encodes CASKINAPGTSNQPQHF.

There are a few counts of this clonotype. The rearrangement joins TRBV27 to TRBJ1-2; the D gene is possibly TRBD1 (6 bases). V was cut by 3 bases and J by 7 bases, with 15 bases left in between. CDR3 length: 14 residues. Germline values: CDR1 MNHEY, CDR2 SMNVEV (reference sequence). In nucleotides, the CDR3 is TGTGCCAGCAGTTTTAGAAGAAACAGGGCTGGCTACACCTTC. Translating gives CASSFRRNRAGYTF.

This clonotype has ten or more counts. The chain uses TRBV28 and TRBJ2-4; D may correspond to TRBD1 or TRBD2 (5 bases each). Trimming cost V 5 bases and J 8 bases, with 19 bases left between them. Germline V gene lookup returns CDR1 MDHEN and CDR2 SYDVKM. The CDR3 consists of 15 residues. The CDR3 coding sequence is TGTGCCAGCAGTCATCATTTGCCCTTGGGGGACATTCAGTACTTC. It yields the protein CASSHHLPLGDIQYF.

The sample holds many counts of this clonotype. V usage is TRBV15 and J usage is TRBJ1-5; 7 bases map to TRBD1. This CDR3 has 11 residues. Trimming took 3 bases from V and 11 from J; bases not matched to a gene: 1. The germline V gene encodes CDR1 LNHNV and CDR2 YYDKDF (reference sequence). DNA for the CDR3: TGTGCCACCAGCAGTACAGGGGCCCAGCATTTT. Its protein is CATSSTGAQHF.

This clonotype showed up many times. The CDR3 bases are TGTGCCAGCAGTTTATTTAGATCCGGGAGCAATCAGCCCCAGCATTTT. Its protein product is CASSLFRSGSNQPQHF. The V call is TRBV28, the J call TRBJ1-5, with D hard to call. The CDR3 has 16 amino acids. Germline CDR1 reads MDHEN; CDR2 reads SYDVKM. The ends were cut back, 1 base at V and 1 base at J, with 11 bases in the middle.

Written as DNA, the CDR3 is TGTGCCTGGAGTGTTGGGACAGGGAGGTTGGAGACCCAGTACTTC. It translates to CAWSVGTGRLETQYF. The rearrangement uses TRBV30 and TRBJ2-5, with TRBD1 matching 9 bases. After removal of 0 bases from V and 5 bases from J, the junction contained 7 bases not matched to a gene. The CDR3 extends over 15 amino acids. The germline gives CDR1 GTSNPN, CDR2 SVGIG (reference sequence).

The J gene is TRBJ1-2, the V gene TRBV6-1, with D uncertain. Per germline, CDR1 MNHNS and CDR2 SASEGT. This CDR3 comprises 13 residues. The ends were cut back, 3 bases at V and 4 bases at J, with 9 bases in the middle. CDR3 sequence reads: CASSEEFFYGYTF. CDR3 coding DNA: TGTGCCAGCAGTGAGGAGTTTTTCTATGGCTACACCTTC.

Ten or more counts support this clonotype. The chain recombines TRBV6-2 or TRBV6-3 with TRBJ1-1; D is unclear. CDR1 and CDR2 (germline): MNHEY, SVGEGT. The CDR3 is made up of 17 amino acids. Trimming removed 2 bases from V and 0 bases from J, with 16 bases in between. The CDR3 nucleotides are TGTGCCAGCAGTTACCCAAAATCAGCTGTTGTGAACACTGAAGCTTTCTTT. It translates to CASSYPKSAVVNTEAFF.

This clonotype was detected a few times. CDR3 coding DNA: TGTGCCAGTCGGGTAATGAACACTGAAGCTTTCTTT. Translated: CASRVMNTEAFF. V usage is TRBV28 and J usage is TRBJ1-1; D gene uncertain. Germline lookup yields CDR1 MDHEN and CDR2 SYDVKM. There are 12 residues in the CDR3. V shed 9 bases and J shed 0 bases, with 8 bases lying between them.

At least ten counts were recorded for this clonotype. CDR3 nucleotide sequence: TGCAGTGCCAACACCGGGACAGGGGCGACTGAAGCTTTCTTT. This sequence encodes CSANTGTGATEAFF. The chain is built from TRBV20-1 and TRBJ1-1, with 10 positions matching TRBD1. This CDR3 contains 14 residues. Trimming took 6 bases from V and 5 from J; bases not matched to a gene: 9. In germline, CDR1 is DFQATT, CDR2 SNEGSKA (reference sequence).

This clonotype was counted many times. Here the CDR3 DNA reads TGTGCCAGCAGTCCCGCTAGCGGGAGGGGCACCGGGGAGCTGTTTTTT. Protein product: CASSPASGRGTGELFF. This sequence joins TRBV28 and TRBJ2-2; TRBD2 matches at 12 bases. With 5 bases clipped from V and 4 bases from J, the junction kept 5 bases outside the gene matches. CDR3 size: 16 residues. Looked up from germline, CDR1 is MDHEN and CDR2 is SYDVKM.

This clonotype was seen ten or more times. The V gene is TRBV20-1, the J gene TRBJ1-5; D call uncertain. Trimming removed 2 bases from V and 2 bases from J, with 7 bases in between. The CDR3 length is 13 residues. The germline CDR1 and CDR2 sequences are DFQATT and SNEGSKA (reference sequence). In DNA form, the CDR3 reads TGCAGTGCTAGAAGGCAGGGCAATCAGCCCCAGCATTTT. This sequence encodes CSARRQGNQPQHF.

In this sample, this clonotype turned up many times. The genes are TRBV20-1 and TRBJ2-5; a weak D match, TRBD1 (6 bases). This CDR3 spans 13 amino acids. The V gene lost 5 bases and the J gene lost 2 bases, with 12 bases spanning the gap. CDR1 and CDR2 (germline): DFQATT, SNEGSKA (reference sequence). The CDR3 nucleotides are TGCAGTGCTTCAAGGGGGATGCAAGAGACCCAGTACTTC. It specifies CSASRGMQETQYF.

The chain has TRBV18 and TRBJ2-2; 9 bases map to TRBD1. CDR3 length: 17 residues. Trimming at V came to 2 bases and at J to 7 bases, leaving 11 bases not matched to a gene. Per the germline V gene, CDR1 is KGHSH and CDR2 is LQKENI. CDR3 DNA: TGTGCCAGCTCACCATCTCCGGGACAGGGATCCGGCGGGGAGCTGTTTTTT. Translating gives CASSPSPGQGSGGELFF.

This clonotype was seen more than once but under ten times. V and J are TRBV30 and TRBJ2-5; TRBD2 aligns across 8 bases. CDR3 length equals 13 residues. The V and J ends lost 4 bases and 5 bases, in that order; junction bases with no gene match: 6. The V gene's germline CDR1 is GTSNPN and CDR2 SVGIG (reference sequence). The CDR3 DNA is TGTGCCTGGAATGCGGGAGGAGGGGAGACCCAGTACTTC. It translates to CAWNAGGGETQYF.

J is TRBJ2-6 and V is TRBV6-1; D gene ambiguous. The germline V gene has CDR1 MNHNS and CDR2 SASEGT. The CDR3 has 15 residues. The germline V and J ends were trimmed by 6 bases and 2 bases, with 11 bases remaining between them. The CDR3 region is CASSSWVAGANVLTF. The CDR3 DNA reads TGTGCCAGCAGCAGCTGGGTGGCTGGGGCCAACGTCCTGACTTTC.

This clonotype was counted many times. The chain joins TRBV7-2 to TRBJ2-4, with 7 nucleotides matching TRBD2. Trimming took 3 bases from V and 8 from J; bases not matched to a gene: 7. CDR1 is SGHTA, CDR2 FQGNSA, per germline. The CDR3 spans 14 residues. CDR3 sequence (DNA): TGTGCCAGCAGCTTGTCGGGAGGCGAGGACATTCAGTACTTC. Protein: CASSLSGGEDIQYF.

J is TRBJ2-7 and V is TRBV11-2; D unclear. Trimming shortened V by 0 bases and J by 0 bases, and 9 bases separated the two germline ends. Germline V gives CDR1 SGHAT, CDR2 FQNNGV. CDR3 length: 15 residues. The CDR3 is CASSLDSESSYEQYF. In nucleotides, the CDR3 is TGTGCCAGCAGCTTAGACAGCGAAAGCTCCTACGAGCAGTACTTC.

This clonotype was picked up a small number of times. The rearrangement joins TRBV5-1 to TRBJ2-2; D unresolved. CDR3 length equals 14 residues. V lost 7 bases and J 3 bases, leaving 13 bases between the germline ends. Per the germline V gene, CDR1 is SGHRS and CDR2 is YFSETQ. CDR3 amino acids: CASSLKIDTGELFF. As DNA, the CDR3 is TGCGCCAGCTCGCTTAAGATAGACACCGGGGAGCTGTTTTTT.

The sample holds a few counts of this clonotype. The V and J genes are TRBV4-1 and TRBJ1-2, with 7 bases that match TRBD1. Germline CDR1 is MGHRA and CDR2 is YSYEKL. V lost 5 bases to trimming and J lost 3 bases; unmatched junction nucleotides: 12. CDR3 length: 16 amino acids. This CDR3 reads CASSTTVDRVYYGYTF. CDR3 nucleotides: TGCGCCAGCAGCACAACTGTTGACAGGGTATACTATGGCTACACCTTC.

The chain is built from TRBV19 and TRBJ2-5; D is unresolved. The CDR3 length is 14 residues. Germline CDR1 and CDR2: LNHDA and SQIVND (reference sequence). V gave up 4 bases and J gave up 3 bases, with 12 bases separating them. This CDR3 is CASSRWEAEETQYF. CDR3 DNA sequence: TGTGCCAGTAGTAGGTGGGAAGCAGAAGAGACCCAGTACTTC.

This clonotype was observed many times. The J gene is TRBJ1-2, the V gene TRBV15, with TRBD1 matching over 8 bases. In germline, CDR1 is LNHNV, CDR2 YYDKDF (reference sequence). Unmatched junction bases numbered 4, after V lost 1 base and J lost 6 bases. The CDR3 consists of 14 residues. The CDR3 is CATSRVAGGDGYTF. The DNA of the CDR3 is TGTGCCACCAGCAGAGTGGCAGGGGGCGATGGCTACACCTTC. Together with reference TRBV15 and TRBJ1-2, the CDR3 gives the full variable domain: DAMVIQNPRYQVTQFGKPVTLSCSQTLNHNVMYWYQQKSSQAPKLLFHYYDKDFNNEADTPDNFQSRRPNTSFCFLDIRSPGLGDTAMYLCATSRVAGGDGYTFGSGTRLTVV.

This clonotype has at least ten counts. V usage is TRBV28 and J usage is TRBJ2-7, with D possibly being TRBD1 (5 bases). The CDR3 covers 14 residues. V shed 3 bases and J shed 4 bases, with 13 bases lying between them. CDR1 and CDR2 (germline): MDHEN, SYDVKM. The CDR3 bases are TGTGCCAGCAGTTTGCCACTACAGGTTTACGAGCAGTACTTC. Translation gives CASSLPLQVYEQYF. The entire variable domain, with the rest obtained from reference TRBV28 and TRBJ2-7, is as follows: DVKVTQSSRYLVKRTGEKVFLECVQDMDHENMFWYRQDPGLGLRLIYFSYDVKMKEKGDIPEGYSVSREKKERFSLILESASTNQTSMYLCASSLPLQVYEQYFGPGTRLTVT.

The gene calls are TRBV18 and TRBJ1-5, with unresolved D. Per the germline V gene, CDR1 is KGHSH and CDR2 is LQKENI. This CDR3 spans 16 amino acids. V was shortened by 3 bases and J by 2 bases, with 14 bases between the two germline ends. The CDR3 here is CASSPSGSLGNQPQHF. In DNA, the CDR3 is TGTGCCAGCTCACCGTCCGGGTCCTTGGGCAATCAGCCCCAGCATTTT. The complete variable domain, with remaining parts taken from reference TRBV18 and TRBJ1-5, reads NAGVMQNPRHLVRRRGQEARLRCSPMKGHSHVYWYRQLPEEGLKFMVYLQKENIIDESGMPKERFSAEFPKEGPSILRIQQVVRGDSAAYFCASSPSGSLGNQPQHFGDGTRLSIL.

At least ten counts were recorded for this clonotype. V and J are TRBV11-2 and TRBJ2-7; no definite D call. The germline gives CDR1 SGHAT, CDR2 FQNNGV. V was pared by 1 base and J by 4 bases, with 11 bases between. The CDR3 runs to 14 residues. The CDR3: CASSLVFSLYEQYF. The CDR3 coding sequence is TGTGCCAGCAGCTTAGTTTTCTCTCTTTACGAGCAGTACTTC.

This clonotype was recorded at least ten times. A read error may explain this, as a much larger clone is one base away. The rearrangement uses TRBV6-2 or TRBV6-3 and TRBJ2-7; the D is unclear. CDR1 and CDR2 from the germline V gene are MNHEY and SVGEGT. There are 16 residues in the CDR3. The DNA for the CDR3 is TGTGCCAGCAATTACTCGATCGGAAGGGTTCGGAGAGAGCAGTACTTC. Its translation is CASNYSIGRVRREQYF.

This clonotype occurred many times. The chain combines TRBV7-6 with TRBJ2-5, with a weak D call TRBD1 (6 bases). From germline, CDR1 is SGHVS and CDR2 FNYEAQ. V was cut by 8 bases and J by 1 base, with 29 bases left in between. The CDR3 extends over 19 amino acids. CDR3 region: CASQQLSSQGWRSQETQYF. The CDR3 DNA is TGTGCCAGCCAACAGCTTAGTAGCCAGGGGTGGAGGTCCCAAGAGACCCAGTACTTC.

This clonotype was picked up a small number of times. The chain combines TRBV27 with TRBJ2-7; unclear D gene. The CDR3 extends over 14 amino acids. Deletions cut 3 bases from V and 3 bases from J, with 12 bases between. Germline-derived CDR1 and CDR2 are MNHEY and SMNVEV (reference sequence). The CDR3 DNA reads as TGTGCCAGCAGTTTTTCGGTCCCCAGCTACGAGCAGTACTTC. It is translated as CASSFSVPSYEQYF.

There are many counts of this clonotype. The CDR3 here is CASSLDRGFGEQYF. The CDR3 DNA follows: TGTGCCAGCAGCTTAGATCGGGGTTTCGGAGAGCAGTACTTC. The chain employs TRBV11-3 and TRBJ2-7; possible D gene TRBD2, 5 bases. The CDR3 is 14 residues long. CDR1 is SGHNT and CDR2 is YENEEA in the germline V gene. Trimming removed 0 bases from V and 7 bases from J, with 13 bases in between.

This clonotype was seen repeatedly, ten times or more. The chain is built from TRBV5-1 and TRBJ1-1; D gene uncertain. V was trimmed by 2 bases and J by 8 bases, leaving 22 bases between them. The germline V gene has CDR1 SGHRS and CDR2 YFSETQ. The CDR3 totals 16 residues. The DNA of the CDR3 is TGCGCCAGCAGCTTCGTCGCGACGCCGTTTTCGGGAGAAGCTTTCTTT. Translation gives CASSFVATPFSGEAFF.

This clonotype was seen repeatedly, ten times or more. The chain has TRBV6-5 and TRBJ2-5; D may be TRBD1 or TRBD2 (5 bases each). This CDR3 has 14 amino acids. V was clipped by 0 bases and J by 6 bases, with 11 bases between them. CDR1 and CDR2 from the germline V gene are MNHEY and SVGAGI. The CDR3 region has the DNA TGTGCCAGCAGTTACTCGACCCAGGGACAGACCCAGTACTTC. It yields the protein CASSYSTQGQTQYF.